A single T cell receptor (beta chain) is shown here with its context. These data belong to a study of blood T cell repertoires in COVID-19. On the study more broadly: Acute and convalescent COVID-19 samples came from the United States, Italy and Spain. The analysed material was cDNA or gDNA that came from T cells, B-cell-depleted T cells, or PBMCs.

Enrollment of patients from Seattle took place during active infection, with longitudinal follow-up. In the original workflow: Nucleated cell number was recorded as an estimate derived from reference gene primer amplification. This table comes from immunoSEQ multiplex PCR, and its TCRdb copy is limited to in-frame clones, with some not included. That table gives V, J and clone size, and the DNA gave D and trimming. The table records hundreds of thousands of clones, approximately 86% of them present only once. The trim removed 5 bases at V and 2 bases at J, leaving 6 bases unmatched. This CDR3 has 15 residues. The germline V gene has CDR1 MDHEN and CDR2 SYDVKM.

The source of this sequence is a woman aged 25 to 45 with COVID-19, enrolled during active disease. Sequenced input: peripheral blood. The V gene is TRBV28, the J gene TRBJ2-5, with TRBD2 matching over 9 bases. The chain's CDR3 is CASSPSGGTQETQYF. The CDR3 DNA reads TGTGCCAGCAGTCCGAGCGGGGGGACGCAAGAGACCCAGTACTTC.